This TCR beta chain stems from a study of cytomegalovirus exposure and HLA in healthy donors. Study-level points and caveats: Later on, a genetic analysis was performed. It linked a missense variant in DCLRE1C with V- and J-gene trimming of TCR beta. Cytomegalovirus association was listed for about 160 TCR beta chains. The productive fraction for most TCR beta V segments was about 87% or about 30% in an earlier analysis. TRBV6-2, TRBV6-3 and some other V segments were excluded as indistinguishable.

Both 60 Vbeta primers and 13 Jbeta primers went into the PCR. Clones were sequenced by immunoSEQ multiplex PCR, and TCRdb holds only the in-frame ones, with some missing. The sample has roughly 70,000 clones. Concerning this clone itself: What it binds is not known.

The junction had 10 bases not matched to a gene; V was cut back by 5 bases and J by 8 bases. From germline, CDR1 is MNHEY and CDR2 SMNVEV (reference sequence). The CDR3 is made up of 14 amino acids. This receptor was obtained from a man in his forties or fifties in good health and CMV-seronegative. The V call is TRBV27, the J call TRBJ1-2, with 8 bases aligning to TRBD1. The specimen was PBMCs. The chain's CDR3 is CASSLAGGSGGYTF. CDR3 in DNA: TGTGCCAGCAGTCTCGCAGGGGGCTCGGGGGGCTACACCTTC.